Below are 9 T cell receptor beta chains sequenced from a single sample in a study of tumor and adjacent non-tumor tissue in lung cancer. No cell sorting was done before RNA was extracted from the tissue. Three rounds of nested PCR, following a modified ARM-PCR protocol, produced the TCRbeta library. TCRdb redid the calling of the multiplex PCR reads with MiXCR, one entry per CDR3 protein. Among around 70,000 distinct CDR3 sequences listed, about three fifths were seen once. The sample was lung tumor tissue. The receptors derive from a man aged 50-59 years with non-small cell lung cancer.

With respect to this clonotype: A single base separates this from a much larger clone, so it may be a read error. The chain is built from TRBV24-1 and TRBJ2-5, with D perhaps being TRBD1 or TRBD2 (5 bases each). Germline V gives CDR1 KGHDR, CDR2 SFDVKD. V lost 3 bases, J lost 2 bases, and 12 bases lay in between. This CDR3 comprises 15 residues. Here the CDR3 reads CATSDRARGQETQYF. The CDR3 nucleotides are TGTGCCACCAGTGATCGTGCGAGGGGACAAGAGACCCAGTACTTC.

Worth noting for this clonotype: Sequence at one end of the junction differs from germline and may be a read error. For the CDR3, the DNA is TGCACTGCTCAGGGGGACGGAGTAACCTACAATGAGCAGTTCTTC. Its protein product is CTAQGDGVTYNEQFF. The chain is built from TRBV20-1 and TRBJ2-1, with 7 positions matching TRBD1. This CDR3 is 15 amino acids long. CDR1 and CDR2 (germline): DFQATT, SNEGSKA (reference sequence).

J is TRBJ1-2 and V is TRBV6-1, with TRBD1 matching 8 bases. The CDR3 covers 15 residues. V lost 11 bases and J lost 3; bases outside the gene matches: 14. The germline V gene has CDR1 MNHNS and CDR2 SASEGT. The chain's CDR3 is CAGGKRTGSHYGYTF. The CDR3, as DNA: TGTGCCGGCGGGAAGAGGACAGGGAGTCACTATGGCTACACCTTC.

This clonotype occurred many times. This chain joins TRBV28 and TRBJ2-3; a weak D match, TRBD2 (6 bases). CDR1 is MDHEN and CDR2 is SYDVKM in the germline V gene. Trimming took 2 bases from V and 8 from J, leaving 14 bases between them. The CDR3 runs to 14 residues. The CDR3 spells CASSLRGTLGTQYF. The CDR3, as DNA: TGTGCCAGCAGTTTACGCGGGACTCTGGGTACGCAGTATTTT.

This clonotype was seen more than once but under ten times. The chain links TRBV2 to TRBJ1-2; D is possibly TRBD1 (5 bases). V lost 4 bases to trimming and J lost 4 bases, with 7 bases between them. This CDR3 spans 12 amino acids. Germline V gene data show CDR1 as SNHLY and CDR2 as FYNNEI. DNA of the CDR3: TGTGCCAGCAGTGCTCAGGGCTATGGCTACACCTTC. Protein sequence: CASSAQGYGYTF.

V gene TRBV11-1 combines with J gene TRBJ2-5; the D gene is possibly TRBD2 (5 bases). The germline gives CDR1 SGHAT, CDR2 FQDESV (reference sequence). V lost 10 bases to trimming and J lost 5 bases, with 17 bases between them. This CDR3 region has 13 residues. This CDR3 reads CATRGRGRETQYF. The CDR3 DNA is TGTGCCACCCGCGGACGGGGTAGGGAGACCCAGTACTTC.

In this sample, this clonotype turned up a few times. V is TRBV19 and J is TRBJ2-6, with TRBD2 matching 11 bases. Germline V gene sequence: CDR1 LNHDA, CDR2 SQIVND (reference sequence). The CDR3 is 21 amino acids. Trimming took 4 bases from V and 0 from J; bases not matched to a gene: 14. Here the CDR3 reads CASSRRTTSGGSRSGANVLTF. The DNA of the CDR3 is TGTGCCAGTAGTAGACGGACCACTAGCGGGGGCTCGCGCTCTGGGGCCAACGTCCTGACTTTC.

This chain uses TRBV6-2 or TRBV6-3 with TRBJ1-2; perhaps TRBD1 as D (5 bases). V was trimmed by 9 bases and J by 4 bases, leaving 18 bases between them. Germline loops: CDR1 MNHEY, CDR2 SVGEGT. This CDR3 contains 14 residues. The DNA for the CDR3 is TGTGCCAGTAGAGGGGAAAGGGCGTCCTATGGCTACACCTTC. Its translation is CASRGERASYGYTF.

As regards this clonotype: This may come from a read error, since a much larger clone is one base off. This rearrangement joins TRBV7-8 to TRBJ2-7, with D uncertain. The length of the CDR3 is 14 residues. Germline V gene data show CDR1 as SGHVS and CDR2 as FQNEAQ. Trimming took 0 bases from V and 6 from J, leaving 12 bases between them. The CDR3 DNA reads as TGTGCCAGCAGCTTAGCTGGTCAGTGGGGCGAGCAGTACTTC. It translates to CASSLAGQWGEQYF.